This TCR beta chain was identified in a study of CD8 T cells in ankylosing spondylitis. In this sample, this clonotype turned up many times. Its antigen is undetermined. Study-wide results and caveats: Among TCR beta sequences, a motif of several highly homologous variants appeared characteristic of ankylosing spondylitis blood.

From the 5' RACE reads, TCRdb called clonotypes with MiXCR, one entry per CDR3 protein. The table records about 500,000 distinct CDR3 sequences, approximately 5.3% of them present only once. This CDR3 is 15 amino acids long. The germline gives CDR1 MDHEN, CDR2 SYDVKM. The V end lost 1 base, the J end lost 6 bases, and 13 bases lay between the germline ends. Material: blood, either unsorted or a sorted T cell fraction (not recorded which). The TCR comes from a male donor with ankylosing spondylitis. This chain links TRBV28 with TRBJ1-5, with D maybe TRBD1 (5 bases). The CDR3 nucleotides read TGTGCCAGCAGTTTATCCCCGGGGGAGAGTCAGCCCCAGCATTTT. It codes for CASSLSPGESQPQHF.